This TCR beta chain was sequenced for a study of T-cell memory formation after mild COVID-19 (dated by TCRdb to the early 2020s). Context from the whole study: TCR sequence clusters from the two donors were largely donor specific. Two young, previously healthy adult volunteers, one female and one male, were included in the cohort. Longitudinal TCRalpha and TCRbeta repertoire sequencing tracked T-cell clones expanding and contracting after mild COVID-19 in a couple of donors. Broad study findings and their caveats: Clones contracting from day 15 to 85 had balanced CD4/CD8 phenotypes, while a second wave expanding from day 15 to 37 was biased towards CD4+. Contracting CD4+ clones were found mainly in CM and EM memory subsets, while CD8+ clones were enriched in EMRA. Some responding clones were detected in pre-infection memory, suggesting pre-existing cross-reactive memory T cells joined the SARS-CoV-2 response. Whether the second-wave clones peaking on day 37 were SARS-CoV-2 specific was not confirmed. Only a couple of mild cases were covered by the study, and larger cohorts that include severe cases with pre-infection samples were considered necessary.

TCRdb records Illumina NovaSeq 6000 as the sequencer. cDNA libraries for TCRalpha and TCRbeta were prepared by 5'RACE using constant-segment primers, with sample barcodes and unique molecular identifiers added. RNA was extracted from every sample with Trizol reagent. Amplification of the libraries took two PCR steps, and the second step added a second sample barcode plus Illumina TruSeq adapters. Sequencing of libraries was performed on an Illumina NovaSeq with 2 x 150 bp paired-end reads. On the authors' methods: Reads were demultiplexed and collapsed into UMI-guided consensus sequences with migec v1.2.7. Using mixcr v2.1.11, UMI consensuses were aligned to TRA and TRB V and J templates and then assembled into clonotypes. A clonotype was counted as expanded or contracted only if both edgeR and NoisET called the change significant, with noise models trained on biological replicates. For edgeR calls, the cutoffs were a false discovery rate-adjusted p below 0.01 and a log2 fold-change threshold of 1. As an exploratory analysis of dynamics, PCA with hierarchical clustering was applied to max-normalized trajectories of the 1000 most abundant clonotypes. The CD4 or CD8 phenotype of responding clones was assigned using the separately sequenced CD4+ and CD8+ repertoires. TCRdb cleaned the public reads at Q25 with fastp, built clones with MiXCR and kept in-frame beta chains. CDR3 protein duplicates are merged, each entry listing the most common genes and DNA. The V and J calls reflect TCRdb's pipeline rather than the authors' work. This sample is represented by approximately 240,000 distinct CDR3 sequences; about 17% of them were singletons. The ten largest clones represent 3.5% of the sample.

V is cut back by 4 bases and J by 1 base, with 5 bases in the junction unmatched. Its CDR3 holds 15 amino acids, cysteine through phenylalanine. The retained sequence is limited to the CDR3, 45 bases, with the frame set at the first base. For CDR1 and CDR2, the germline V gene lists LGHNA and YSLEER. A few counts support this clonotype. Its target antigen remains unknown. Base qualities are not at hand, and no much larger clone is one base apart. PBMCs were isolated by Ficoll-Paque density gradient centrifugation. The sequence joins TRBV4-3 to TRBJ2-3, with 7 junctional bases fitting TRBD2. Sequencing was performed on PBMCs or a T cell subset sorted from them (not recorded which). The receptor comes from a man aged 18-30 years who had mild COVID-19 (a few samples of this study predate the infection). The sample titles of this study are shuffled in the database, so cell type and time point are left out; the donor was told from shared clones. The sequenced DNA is TGCGCCAGCAGCCCCAGCACTAGCGGCACAGATACGCAGTATTTT. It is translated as CASSPSTSGTDTQYF.